This T cell receptor beta chain is from a study of early T cells in non-severe SARS-CoV-2 infection (dated by TCRdb to the early 2020s). Regarding the research as a whole: Bulk RNA from unsorted whole blood was used for TCR sequencing, so alpha and beta chains could not be paired. The study at large found these results: Matching against VDJdb was skewed toward anti-spike CD8 responses, likely underestimated virus-specific expansions, and missed private and CD4 specificities.

This clonotype was counted between two and nine times. The antigen it binds to is not known. Base qualities are not at hand, and no much larger clone is one base apart. This was a case-control study nested in a cohort of healthcare workers in London, UK, who had nasopharyngeal swab PCR tests and blood samples taken every week. Healthcare workers were recruited between 23 and 31 March 2020, during the week of the UK lockdown, and were followed weekly for up to about 15 weeks. Between the V and J ends, shortened by 8 bases and 3 bases respectively, the junction contains 11 bases. The germline V gene (reference sequence) provides CDR1 WNHNN and CDR2 SYGVQD. Including cysteine and phenylalanine, the CDR3 has 12 amino acids. The DNA shown is the 36-base CDR3, in frame from base 1. Libraries came from 5' RACE. Sequencing instrument: NextSeq 500. In the TCR library protocol, unique molecular identifiers were attached to individual cDNA molecules to correct for PCR bias and sequencing error. Both TCR alpha and beta chains were sequenced, and tight co-correlation was observed between alpha and beta sequence abundances in each sample. Per the authors' processing: Decombinator V4 was used to annotate TCR sequences for V gene, J gene and CDR3. TCRs were defined as expanded if a significant change between any two time points was detected under a Poisson model with p below 0.0001. TCR abundances were normalised to the total number of TCRs sequenced per sample and were expressed as counts per million. TRAV1-2 paired with TRAJ12, TRAJ20 or TRAJ33 defined MAIT TCRs, while TRAV10 paired with TRAJ18 defined iNKT TCRs. VDJdb, accessed 1 November 2021, was searched for CMV, EBV and SARS-CoV-2 annotated TCRs, excluding TCRs annotated for multiple antigens. The public reads were run again by TCRdb, first through fastp at Q25 and then through MiXCR, and only productive beta chains were kept. Identical CDR3 proteins give one entry, which carries the most common genes and DNA. What appears here as the V and J calls and clone size reflects TCRdb's work, not the paper's. The sample records about 64,000 distinct CDR3 sequences, around 11% of which are singletons. The top ten constitute about 2.8% of the sample.

The material was whole blood, obtained at baseline. This chain joins TRBV10-1 to TRBJ2-7; D gene: possibly TRBD1, on 7 matching bases. The clonotype originates from an adult who was a healthcare worker with PCR-confirmed SARS-CoV-2 infection or an uninfected control (not recorded which). The DNA sequence is as follows: TGCGCCAGCGGAGGGACAGACTACGAGCAGTACTTC. This translates into CASGGTDYEQYF.